A single sample gave rise to the 16 T cell receptor beta chains below, sequenced in a study of blood T cell repertoires in COVID-19. The assay was immunoSEQ multiplex PCR, and TCRdb's table has in-frame clones only and misses some. The profile covers about 410,000 clones, with 90% appearing a single time and about 0.63% taken by the ten largest. Sequenced sample: PBMCs or T cells enriched from blood (not recorded which). The receptors come from a man younger than 30 who had recovered from COVID-19.

The gene calls are TRBV3-1 (or the pseudogene TRBV3-2) and TRBJ1-6, with D possibly TRBD1 on 5 matching bases. This CDR3 has 15 residues. Per germline, CDR1 LGHDT and CDR2 YNNKEL (reference sequence). Trimming left V 1 base short and J 13 bases short, with 17 bases between. The DNA of the CDR3 is TGTGCCAGCAGCCAAGTACCCGGGGGAGTTCTGCCCCTCCACTTT. It yields the protein CASSQVPGGVLPLHF.

CDR3 sequence (DNA): TGTGCCAGTAGTGCCGAGCTGTTCGGGGCCAACGTCCTGACTTTC. It specifies CASSAELFGANVLTF. The chain is built from TRBV19 and TRBJ2-6, with D hard to call. Germline V gene sequence: CDR1 LNHDA, CDR2 SQIVND (reference sequence). V shed 5 bases and J shed 4 bases, with 12 bases lying between them. This CDR3 comprises 15 residues.

The chain carries TRBV28 and TRBJ2-7; the match to TRBD2 covers 13 bases. The CDR3 has 14 residues. The ends lost 5 bases at V and 4 bases at J; junction bases unmatched: 2. Germline V gives CDR1 MDHEN, CDR2 SYDVKM. The CDR3 loop reads CASSGGLAGYEQYF. CDR3 nucleotides: TGTGCCAGCAGTGGGGGACTAGCGGGATACGAGCAGTACTTC.

This chain joins TRBV10-2 and TRBJ1-2; 8 nucleotides line up with TRBD1. CDR1 and CDR2 (germline): WSHSY, SAAADI. The CDR3 sequence is 13 residues long. J was trimmed by 5 bases and V by 5 bases; bases with no gene match: 4. In DNA, the CDR3 is TGCGCCAGCAGTTTACAGGGGGGATATGGCTACACCTTC. Translation gives CASSLQGGYGYTF.

J is TRBJ1-1 and V is TRBV11-3; D gene uncertain. The CDR3 sequence is 13 residues long. Per germline, CDR1 SGHNT and CDR2 YENEEA. Trimming shortened V by 1 base and J by 6 bases, and 9 bases separated the two germline ends. CDR3 sequence reads: CASSLGAEPEAFF. The CDR3 coding sequence is TGTGCCAGCAGCTTAGGTGCAGAACCTGAAGCTTTCTTT.

In the case of this clone: A much larger clone lies a single base off, so this may be a read error. The chain has TRBV7-8 and TRBJ2-7; maybe TRBD2 (6 bases). In germline, CDR1 is SGHVS, CDR2 FQNEAQ. Trimming left V 1 base short and J 5 bases short, with 6 bases between. The CDR3 covers 12 residues. CDR3 bases: TGTGCCAGCAGCTTAGGCGGGGACGAGCAGTACTTC. Translating it yields CASSLGGDEQYF.

The chain is built from TRBV2 and TRBJ2-1; 14 bases are a match to TRBD2. The CDR3 length is 14 residues. CDR1 and CDR2 from the germline V gene are SNHLY and FYNNEI. V lost 7 bases to trimming and J lost 7 bases; unmatched junction nucleotides: 3. CDR3 region: CASNRLAGGNEQFF. The CDR3 DNA reads as TGTGCCAGCAACCGACTAGCGGGGGGGAATGAGCAGTTCTTC. Complete variable domain (other parts from reference TRBV2 and TRBJ2-1): EPEVTQTPSHQVTQMGQEVILRCVPISNHLYFYWYRQILGQKVEFLVSFYNNEISEKSEIFDDQFSVERPDGSNFTLKIRSTKLEDSAMYFCASNRLAGGNEQFFGPGTRLTVL.

The J gene is TRBJ2-3, the V gene TRBV10-3; 9 bases line up with TRBD1. CDR1 is ENHRY and CDR2 is SYGVKD in the germline V gene. The CDR3 has 13 residues. After removal of 4 bases from V and 12 bases from J, the junction contained 8 bases not matched to a gene. Here the CDR3 DNA reads TGTGCCATCAGTGCCGGGACAGGGTCCCCCCAGTATTTT. Translated: CAISAGTGSPQYF.

The chain joins TRBV5-6 to TRBJ1-1; no reliable D call. The germline gives CDR1 SGHDT, CDR2 YYEEEE. Trimming cost V 2 bases and J 0 bases, with 5 bases left between them. There are 13 residues in the CDR3. Written as DNA, the CDR3 is TGTGCCAGCAGCTTACAGCTGAACACTGAAGCTTTCTTT. Its translation is CASSLQLNTEAFF.

The rearrangement joins TRBV12-5 to TRBJ1-3; 8 bases line up with TRBD1. CDR3 length: 16 amino acids. From germline, CDR1 is LGHNT and CDR2 FRNRAP. Unmatched junction bases numbered 9, after V lost 4 bases and J lost 4 bases. The CDR3 DNA is TGTGCTAGTGGTTCTCGACAGGGGACTATCGGAAACACCATATATTTT. Amino acids: CASGSRQGTIGNTIYF.

The table lists this clone with a count of one. The chain couples TRBV29-1 to TRBJ2-1, with 12 bases fitting TRBD2. The junction had 7 bases not matched to a gene; V was cut back by 7 bases and J by 0 bases. Germline V CDR1 and CDR2: SQVTM, ANQGSEA. CDR3 size: 16 residues. The CDR3 loop is CSAVGLAGRSYNEQFF. The CDR3 bases are TGCAGCGCTGTAGGACTAGCGGGGCGCTCCTACAATGAGCAGTTCTTC.

The chain joins TRBV6-5 to TRBJ2-3; a weak D match, TRBD2 (5 bases). CDR3 size: 15 residues. The V and J ends lost 6 bases and 3 bases respectively, with 16 bases between them. Germline values: CDR1 MNHEY, CDR2 SVGAGI. CDR3 loop: CASSATGKRTDTQYF. Here the CDR3 DNA reads TGTGCCAGCAGCGCGACGGGAAAAAGGACAGATACGCAGTATTTT.

CDR3 nucleotides: TGTGCCAGTACCACAGGGTCTGGGGGCACCGGGGAGCTGTTTTTT. This encodes CASTTGSGGTGELFF. The chain has TRBV19 and TRBJ2-2, with D tentatively TRBD1 (6 bases). The CDR3 extends over 15 amino acids. CDR1 is LNHDA, CDR2 SQIVND, per germline (reference sequence). Trimming stripped 7 bases from V and 4 bases from J, with 16 bases between.

The genes are TRBV15 and TRBJ1-4; no clear D. The CDR3 is 15 residues long. Per the germline V gene, CDR1 is LNHNV and CDR2 is YYDKDF (reference sequence). The ends were cut back, 0 bases at V and 7 bases at J, with 12 bases in the middle. The CDR3 DNA reads as TGTGCCACCAGCAGAGAGGGGTTGGGGAGTGAAAAACTGTTTTTT. Protein product: CATSREGLGSEKLFF. Full variable domain (rest looked up from reference TRBV15 and TRBJ1-4): DAMVIQNPRYQVTQFGKPVTLSCSQTLNHNVMYWYQQKSSQAPKLLFHYYDKDFNNEADTPDNFQSRRPNTSFCFLDIRSPGLGDTAMYLCATSREGLGSEKLFFGSGTQLSVL.

V and J are TRBV13 and TRBJ1-5; D is uncertain. CDR3 length: 15 amino acids. CDR1 PRHDT and CDR2 FYEKMQ come from the germline V gene (reference sequence). V lost 0 bases and J 4 bases, leaving 10 bases between the germline ends. The CDR3 region has the DNA TGTGCCAGCAGCTTAGGGGGAGGAAATAATCAGCCCCAGCATTTT. Amino acids: CASSLGGGNNQPQHF.

This rearrangement joins TRBV29-1 to TRBJ2-5; D remains ambiguous. Trimming removed 6 bases at V and 5 bases at J, with 16 bases between. CDR3 length: 13 amino acids. The germline V gene has CDR1 SQVTM and CDR2 ANQGSEA. The CDR3 is CSVRQALSETQYF. CDR3 bases: TGCAGCGTAAGACAAGCCCTCAGCGAGACCCAGTACTTC.